This entry concerns a single TCR beta chain. The sample is drawn from a study of CD8 T cells in Susac syndrome. Random hexamers were used to reverse transcribe roughly 0.5 to 1 ug of RNA. The TCR beta CDR3 was amplified by immunoSEQ multiplex PCR across 54 Vbeta, 13 Jbeta. TCRdb processed the immunoSEQ multiplex PCR reads anew with MiXCR; each CDR3 protein has one entry. The table shows about 140,000 distinct CDR3 sequences, with 94% occurring only once. The sequence was obtained from a human donor in good health. The sequencing input was CD8+ T cells from PBMCs.

The CDR3 bases are TGCAGCGCCTCCGGGACAGGGGTTGTCGATGAGCAGTTCTTC. This translates into CSASGTGVVDEQFF. The rearrangement links TRBV29-1 to TRBJ2-1, with 10 bases that match TRBD1. The CDR3 length is 14 residues. Germline V CDR1 and CDR2: SQVTM, ANQGSEA. With 7 bases clipped from V and 8 bases from J, the junction kept 11 bases outside the gene matches.